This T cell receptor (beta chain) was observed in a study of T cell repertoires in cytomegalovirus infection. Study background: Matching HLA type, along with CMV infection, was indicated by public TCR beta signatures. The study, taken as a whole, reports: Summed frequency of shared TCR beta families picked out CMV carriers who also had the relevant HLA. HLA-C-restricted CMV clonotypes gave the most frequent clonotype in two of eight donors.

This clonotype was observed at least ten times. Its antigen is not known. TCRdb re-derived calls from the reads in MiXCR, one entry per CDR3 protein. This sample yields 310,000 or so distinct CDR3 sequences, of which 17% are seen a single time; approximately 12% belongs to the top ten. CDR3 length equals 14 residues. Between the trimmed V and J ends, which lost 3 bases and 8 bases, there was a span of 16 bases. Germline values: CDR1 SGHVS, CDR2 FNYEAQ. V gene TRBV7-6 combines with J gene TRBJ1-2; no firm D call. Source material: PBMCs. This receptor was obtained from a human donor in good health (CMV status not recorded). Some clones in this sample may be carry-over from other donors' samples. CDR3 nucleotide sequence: TGTGCCAGCAGCTTCTTGACGGGCTTCGGGGGCTACACCTTC. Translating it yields CASSFLTGFGGYTF.